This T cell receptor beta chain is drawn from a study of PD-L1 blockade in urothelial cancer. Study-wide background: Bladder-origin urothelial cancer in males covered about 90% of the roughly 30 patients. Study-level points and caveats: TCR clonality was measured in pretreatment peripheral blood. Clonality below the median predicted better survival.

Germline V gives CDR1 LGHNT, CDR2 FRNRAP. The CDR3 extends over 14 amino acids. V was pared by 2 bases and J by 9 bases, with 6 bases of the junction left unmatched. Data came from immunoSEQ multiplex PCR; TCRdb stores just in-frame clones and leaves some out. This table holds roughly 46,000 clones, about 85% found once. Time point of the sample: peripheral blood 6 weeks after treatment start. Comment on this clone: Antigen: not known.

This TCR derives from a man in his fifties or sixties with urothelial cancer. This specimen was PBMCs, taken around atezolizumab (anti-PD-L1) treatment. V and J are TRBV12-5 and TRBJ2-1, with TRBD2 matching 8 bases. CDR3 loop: CASGLRAGESEQFF. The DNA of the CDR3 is TGTGCTAGTGGTTTGCGAGCGGGAGAAAGTGAGCAGTTCTTC.